This TCR beta chain was identified in a study of Ad26.COV2.S vaccination and SARS-CoV-2 variants. Study summary: Trial arm assignment for the donor was COV1001 Ad26.COV2.S. Ad26.COV2.S was injected intramuscularly once or twice, 56 days apart. General study results and limits: Analytic work on TCR breadth and depth might have understated the full extent of total T cell responses.

Indicated treatment: 19 received Ad26.COV2.S at low or high dose, single or two shots; 5 received placebo; per-sample allocation not given. Day 63 after the first vaccine or placebo injection was the time point for sampling. This person who donated was an adult of 18-55 years in Boston. The data were produced by immunoSEQ multiplex PCR, yet TCRdb's version contains in-frame clones alone and is incomplete. The data hold hundreds of thousands of clones, with 87% observed a single time. A word on this clone: The antigen remains unidentified.

The V gene's germline CDR1 is SGHDT and CDR2 YYEEEE. Trimming took off 3 bases at V and 10 bases at J, with 10 bases between the two ends. The CDR3 is made up of 11 amino acids. The chain recombines TRBV5-6 with TRBJ1-1; the D gene is possibly TRBD1 (6 bases). The sample consisted of peripheral blood, taken in a trial of Ad26.COV2.S vaccine versus placebo. This TCR came from a person between 18 and 59 years old who received the Ad26.COV2.S COVID-19 vaccine or a placebo. The CDR3 DNA reads as TGTGCCAGCAGCTCACAGGGAAGAGCTTTCTTT. It encodes CASSSQGRAFF.